A selection of T cell receptor beta chains follows, all from one sample in a study of a mutant IDH1 vaccine in newly diagnosed glioma. Sequenced by immunoSEQ multiplex PCR; TCRdb stores in-frame clones only, minus some. In the table there are 25,000 to 30,000 clones, 82% of which are singletons. The antigens of these receptors remain unknown. Here the sequenced sample was PBMCs, taken from a glioma patient whose treatment included an IDH1 peptide vaccine. The receptor source for this set is a woman in her twenties or thirties with glioma. CDR3s leave out the opening cysteine and the closing phenylalanine or tryptophan. The order of the fields is D gene, V gene, J gene, CDR3 protein. The D gene is left open where the match is weak.

-	TRBV21-1	TRBJ1-5	ASGTWYQPQH
-	TRBV5-1	TRBJ2-2	ASSLALDGTGELF
TRBD1	TRBV7-9	TRBJ2-7	ASSLAGTANTHEQY
TRBD1	TRBV27	TRBJ1-6	ASSPETGGSYNSPLH
TRBD1	TRBV29-1	TRBJ1-2	SVERLGQGFGYT
TRBD1	TRBV7-9	TRBJ1-2	ASSLDRGNGYT
-	TRBV2	TRBJ2-6	ASSRDSGANVLT
-	TRBV6-1	TRBJ1-5	ASSSSLVRQPQH
TRBD1	TRBV28	TRBJ1-3	ASRPGQESSGNTIY
-	TRBV5-1	TRBJ2-2	ASSFGGPGELF
-	TRBV25-1	TRBJ2-6	ASSPVRGGGANVLT
-	TRBV7-9	TRBJ2-7	ASSLGDEQY
TRBD1	TRBV2	TRBJ2-7	ASTGTVDEQY
-	TRBV19	TRBJ1-5	ASSIQDTSNQPQH
-	TRBV5-6	TRBJ1-1	ASTPRRGSTEAF
TRBD1	TRBV9	TRBJ1-1	ASSVLSAPGQMNTEAF
-	TRBV7-2	TRBJ1-4	ASSLYTASSNEKLF
-	TRBV30	TRBJ2-6	AWSVVSAGANVLT
TRBD1	TRBV2	TRBJ2-5	ASRIQGLKETQY
-	TRBV19	TRBJ1-1	ASSIDGNTEAF
TRBD1	TRBV11-2	TRBJ2-2	ASIPTGKTGELF
TRBD2	TRBV5-1	TRBJ2-7	ASSPGLAPLEQY
-	TRBV6-6	TRBJ1-3	ASSYDRSSGNTIY
-	TRBV28	TRBJ2-5	ASSLAATETQY
TRBD1	TRBV4-1	TRBJ1-4	ASSRPGTAVNEKLF
-	TRBV9	TRBJ1-1	ASSVDGGTEAF
-	TRBV5-1	TRBJ2-2	ASSLDPQGTGELF
-	TRBV6-5	TRBJ1-1	ASSYSRRGAGAEAF
TRBD1	TRBV4-2	TRBJ2-6	ASSQALGQGGVYAGANVLT
TRBD2	TRBV7-8	TRBJ2-3	ASSRAGGPDTQY
-	TRBV6-5	TRBJ1-2	ASSYGGVNYGYT
TRBD1	TRBV10-3	TRBJ1-5	ATRAGTGVDQPQH
-	TRBV9	TRBJ2-7	ASSLTRWTRYCVQY
-	TRBV7-3	TRBJ2-7	ASSSPGSYEQY
-	TRBV9	TRBJ2-3	ASSVVASDTQY
TRBD2	TRBV10-3	TRBJ2-5	AISESAGAQTTQY
-	TRBV10-3	TRBJ2-5	AISPGAAQY
TRBD1	TRBV27	TRBJ2-7	ASGTVTYEQY
-	TRBV4-3	TRBJ2-3	ASSLTASRQGLTDTQY
-	TRBV4-2	TRBJ1-2	ASSQGTSGQERNYGYT
-	TRBV5-1	TRBJ1-2	ASTASLNYGYT
-	TRBV4-1	TRBJ2-1	ASSLPTAYNEQF
-	TRBV7-9	TRBJ1-2	ASSLRVPQNYGYT
TRBD1	TRBV5-1	TRBJ1-2	ASSEGTGDGYT
-	TRBV9	TRBJ2-2	ASSVNTGELF
-	TRBV6-9	TRBJ1-1	ASSYPTAGWDAF
-	TRBV25-1	TRBJ1-4	ASSYDSSSGEKLF
-	TRBV7-8	TRBJ2-7	ASSPQGGNYEQY
TRBD2	TRBV4-2	TRBJ2-2	ASSQASGSTGELF
TRBD2	TRBV7-2	TRBJ2-1	ASSQLSGGLNEQF
TRBD1	TRBV10-2	TRBJ1-2	ASSQRQGADYGYT
TRBD1	TRBV10-3	TRBJ2-5	AISGQTGVGETQY
-	TRBV6-6	TRBJ2-7	ASSYSMARVGGEQY
TRBD1	TRBV19	TRBJ1-2	ASKWTGSYGYT
-	TRBV6-5	TRBJ1-1	ASSARATGEAF